A single sample is the source of the 14 T cell receptor beta chains below, sequenced in a study of blood T cells in healthy people across ages. Using a J-beta primer mix together with a sample-barcoded 5' primer, a second PCR was run for roughly 7 to 12 cycles. TCRdb reanalysed the 5' RACE reads using MiXCR and keeps one entry per CDR3 protein. The data contain 700,000 to 1,000,000 distinct CDR3 sequences, 44% of them seen just once; the ten biggest clones take up about 19%. The specimen was blood. The receptors originated from a man between 60 and 70 years old in good health.

The V and J genes are TRBV21-1 and TRBJ1-2; TRBD1 was called by the table and not checked on the DNA. TRBV21-1 counts as a pseudogene. CDR3 size: 15 residues. CDR3 in amino acids: CASSPRGTGKGGYTF. Written as DNA, the CDR3 is TGTGCCAGCAGCCCCAGGGGGACCGGAAAGGGTGGCTACACCTTC.

This chain joins TRBV20-1 and TRBJ1-5; possibly TRBD1 for D (6 bases). V was clipped by 3 bases and J by 5 bases, with 23 bases between them. Germline CDR1 is DFQATT and CDR2 is SNEGSKA (reference sequence). The CDR3 runs to 17 residues. The CDR3 here is CSARALGHSIIDQPQHF. The CDR3, as DNA: TGCAGTGCTAGGGCTCTGGGACACTCAATTATTGATCAGCCCCAGCATTTT.

This rearrangement joins TRBV11-2 to TRBJ2-3; 7 bases agree with TRBD2. Germline V gene lookup returns CDR1 SGHAT and CDR2 FQNNGV. After removal of 1 base from V and 0 bases from J, the junction contained 4 bases not matched to a gene. The CDR3 extends over 16 amino acids. The CDR3 nucleotides read TGTGCCAGCAGCTTAGTGGGGGGGATGAGCACAGATACGCAGTATTTT. Translation gives CASSLVGGMSTDTQYF.

To note about this clonotype: The junction and the germline gene differ at one end; a read error may be behind it. The rearrangement links TRBV24-1 to TRBJ2-1; 12 bases are shared with TRBD1. Germline values: CDR1 KGHDR, CDR2 SFDVKD. This CDR3 is 19 amino acids long. CDR3 region: CVTSDSGQGARVAYNEQFF. The DNA of the CDR3 is TGTGTCACCAGTGATTCGGGACAGGGGGCGAGAGTTGCCTACAATGAGCAGTTCTTC.

This clonotype appeared many times. The CDR3 region is CASSPLLAGGYNEQFF. The CDR3 bases are TGTGCCAGCAGCCCCCTTTTGGCGGGGGGGTACAATGAGCAGTTCTTC. The chain recombines TRBV3-1 with TRBJ2-1; 9 bases match TRBD2. V was pared by 4 bases and J by 4 bases, with 8 bases of the junction left unmatched. The CDR3 sequence is 16 residues long. Germline CDR1 reads LGHDT; CDR2 reads YNNKEL (reference sequence).

The J gene is TRBJ2-1, the V gene TRBV6-5; 8 nucleotides agree with TRBD1. The J call could be wrong; TRBJ2-7 is a better fit for the DNA end. Germline lookup yields CDR1 MNHEY and CDR2 SVGAGI. There are 15 residues in the CDR3. CDR3 bases: TGTGCCAGCAGGGCACAGGGGGTTTCCTACAATGAGCAGTACTTC. Its protein is CASRAQGVSYNEQYF.

The table lists this clonotype with a count of one. The chain combines TRBV11-2 with TRBJ2-4, with 9 bases fitting TRBD1. CDR1 is SGHAT and CDR2 is FQNNGV in the germline V gene. This CDR3 has 12 residues. V trimming: 10 bases; J trimming: 13 bases; junction bases outside the gene matches: 11. The CDR3 bases are TGTGCCACGAGGACAGGGGACTGGGAGCAGTACTTC. It yields the protein CATRTGDWEQYF.

The chain has TRBV20-1 and TRBJ1-6; D gene unclear. Germline CDR1 is DFQATT and CDR2 is SNEGSKA (reference sequence). V lost 1 base and J lost 14, with 15 bases in between. CDR3 length: 13 residues. In DNA, the CDR3 is TGCAGTGCTAGAGGACCTGAACTTTTGGCCCTCCACTTT. It encodes CSARGPELLALHF.

This rearrangement joins TRBV20-1 to TRBJ1-1; TRBD1 agrees at 12 bases. V trimming: 5 bases; J trimming: 5 bases; junction bases outside the gene matches: 15. Germline V gene lookup returns CDR1 DFQATT and CDR2 SNEGSKA (reference sequence). The CDR3 is 17 residues long. In nucleotides, the CDR3 is TGCAGTGCTCCCTCGGGGCGGGACAGGGGGCTGAGGACTGAAGCTTTCTTT. The encoded protein is CSAPSGRDRGLRTEAFF.

The DNA for the CDR3 is TGTGCCAGCAGCTCCAGAAAGGGGGCCAACGTCCTGACTTTC. It encodes CASSSRKGANVLTF. The chain couples TRBV9 to TRBJ2-6; D not certain. Germline CDR1 is SGDLS and CDR2 is YYNGEE. This CDR3 has 14 amino acids. The V gene lost 4 bases and the J gene lost 4 bases, with 9 bases spanning the gap.

This chain uses TRBV5-1 with TRBJ2-3, with D hard to call. CDR1 is SGHRS and CDR2 is YFSETQ in the germline V gene. Trimming removed 4 bases at V and 2 bases at J, with 5 bases between. CDR3 length: 12 residues. The CDR3 nucleotides read TGCGCCAGCAGCGAAGACACAGATACGCAGTATTTT. Its protein is CASSEDTDTQYF.

The gene calls are TRBV19 and TRBJ1-2; D uncertain. The CDR3 loop spans 12 amino acids. Trimming left V 10 bases short and J 4 bases short, with 13 bases between. Germline CDR1 is LNHDA and CDR2 is SQIVND (reference sequence). CDR3 sequence reads: CATREQIYGYTF. In DNA form, the CDR3 reads TGTGCCACGCGGGAGCAGATCTATGGCTACACCTTC.

This clonotype showed up just a few times. The V gene is TRBV5-5, the J gene TRBJ1-2, with D unclear. There are 15 residues in the CDR3. Trimming took off 3 bases at V and 7 bases at J, with 19 bases between the two ends. Germline V gene data show CDR1 as SGHKS and CDR2 as YYEKEE (reference sequence). CDR3: CASSSSGASTPGYTF. DNA of the CDR3: TGTGCCAGCAGCTCGTCAGGTGCCAGCACTCCTGGCTACACCTTC.

The V and J genes are TRBV7-9 and TRBJ2-1, with D maybe TRBD1 (5 bases). Deletions cut 4 bases from V and 12 bases from J, with 16 bases between. CDR3 length: 13 residues. The germline gives CDR1 SEHNR, CDR2 FQNEAQ (reference sequence). The CDR3 bases are TGTGCCAGCAGCTCGCTTTTGGGGCGCGGGCAGTTCTTC. Amino acids: CASSSLLGRGQFF. Complete variable domain (other parts from reference TRBV7-9 and TRBJ2-1): DTGVSQNPRHKITKRGQNVTFRCDPISEHNRLYWYRQTLGQGPEFLTYFQNEAQLEKSRLLSDRFSAERPKGSFSTLEIQRTEQGDSAMYLCASSSLLGRGQFFGPGTRLTVL.